This TCR beta chain was sequenced in a study of T cells after yellow fever vaccination. The germline V gene has CDR1 MNHEY and CDR2 SVGEGT. The CDR3 extends over 15 amino acids. V dropped 5 bases and J dropped 0 bases, with 13 bases sitting between them. A single record per CDR3 protein comes from TCRdb applying MiXCR to the 5' RACE reads. There are a few hundred thousand distinct CDR3 sequences in the sample; 3% to 4.5% occur only once, and roughly 26% lies in the top ten. This clonotype has ten or more counts. This receptor was obtained from a man aged 18 to 35 who received the YFV17D yellow fever vaccine. Specimen: PBMCs, collected 5 days after the yellow fever booster vaccination. The chain is built from TRBV6-2 or TRBV6-3 and TRBJ1-1; D not resolved. DNA for the CDR3: TGTGCCAGCAGTCGACGGCACACCATGAACACTGAAGCTTTCTTT. It translates to CASSRRHTMNTEAFF.